The 2 T cell receptor beta chains below come from one sample, sequenced in a study of OX40 agonist ivuxolimab in advanced cancers. Generated by immunoSEQ multiplex PCR, the TCRdb table keeps only in-frame clones and is missing some. The table records some 98,000 clones, 90% to 95% of them present only once. Sequences were derived from CD4+ or CD8+ T cells sorted from blood, sampled in a trial of the OX40 agonist ivuxolimab. Receptor source: an adult with an advanced solid tumor such as melanoma, head and neck, liver or kidney cancer.

The V and J genes are TRBV5-1 and TRBJ2-3, with 11 bases identical to TRBD2. This CDR3 contains 19 residues. Losses at the gene ends were 1 base for V and 0 bases for J; bases not matched to a gene: 10. Germline V lookup: CDR1 SGHRS, CDR2 YFSETQ. CDR3 nucleotide sequence: TGCGCCAGCAGCTTGTTCGGGACTAGCGGAGCCTCTAGCACAGATACGCAGTATTTT. Protein sequence: CASSLFGTSGASSTDTQYF.

The chain carries TRBV11-2 and TRBJ2-1; 12 bases are a match to TRBD2. From germline, CDR1 is SGHAT and CDR2 FQNNGV. Trimming at V came to 0 bases and at J to 7 bases, leaving 7 bases not matched to a gene. This CDR3 is 17 amino acids long. The CDR3 DNA follows: TGTGCCAGCAGCTTAGACAGGGTAGGACTAGCGGGAAATGAGCAGTTCTTC. It encodes CASSLDRVGLAGNEQFF. Together with reference TRBV11-2 and TRBJ2-1, the CDR3 gives the full variable domain: EAGVAQSPRYKIIEKRQSVAFWCNPISGHATLYWYQQILGQGPKLLIQFQNNGVVDDSQLPKDRFSAERLKGVDSTLKIQPAKLEDSAVYLCASSLDRVGLAGNEQFFGPGTRLTVL.